This paragraph reports one T cell receptor (beta chain). The antigen is undetermined. The source of the sample is a study of cytomegalovirus exposure and HLA in healthy donors. Across the whole study: A prior analysis found 117 million unique TCR beta sequences from around 190 million T cells.

Unmatched junction bases numbered 7, after V lost 6 bases and J lost 3 bases. The CDR3 totals 14 residues. Germline loops: CDR1 SQVTM, CDR2 ANQGSEA. PCR involved 60 Vbeta and 13 Jbeta primers. Profiling relied on immunoSEQ multiplex PCR, and the TCRdb table lists in-frame clones only, not all of them. The sample lists around 100,000 clones, about 83% occurring once. General observations from the study: In a later analysis, several top co-occurrence clusters appeared linked to parvovirus B19, influenza, CMV and Epstein-Barr virus.

This chain links TRBV29-1 with TRBJ2-1; 8 bases map to TRBD1. The source is a female donor in good health and CMV-seropositive. The sample comprised PBMCs. The CDR3 reads CSVMDRAYYNEQFF. DNA of the CDR3: TGCAGCGTAATGGACAGGGCCTACTACAATGAGCAGTTCTTC.